This T cell receptor beta chain is from a study of cytomegalovirus exposure and HLA in healthy donors. Study observations and caveats: No immune exposure information besides CMV serostatus was available. Presence/absence analysis assumed near-uniform sequencing depth across donors.

Primers for the PCR totalled 60 Vbeta and 13 Jbeta. TCRdb's table, derived via immunoSEQ multiplex PCR, lists solely in-frame clones and lacks some. Of 240,000 or so clones in the sample, around 76% were seen once. Per the germline V gene, CDR1 is SGHNT and CDR2 is YYREEE (reference sequence). Trimming took 0 bases from V and 0 from J; bases not matched to a gene: 5. The CDR3 loop spans 16 amino acids. Concerning this clone itself: Its cognate antigen is unknown.

The V call is TRBV5-4, the J call TRBJ1-2; TRBD1 matches at 7 bases. The sample consisted of PBMCs. The receptor comes from a woman in her forties in good health and CMV-seropositive. CDR3 region: CASSLDLGQTNYGYTF. The CDR3 nucleotides are TGTGCCAGCAGCTTGGATTTGGGACAGACTAACTATGGCTACACCTTC.